The T cell receptor beta chain described here comes from a study of identical twins. CDR1 and CDR2 (germline): DFQATT, SNEGSKA (reference sequence). V shed 0 bases and J shed 7 bases, with 12 bases lying between them. The CDR3 extends over 13 amino acids. This clonotype was picked up many times. Its specificity is not known. General study findings and limits: Memory repertoires lacked the insertion deficit that abundant cord blood beta clonotypes showed.

All donors comprised healthy Caucasians. TCRdb itself ran the 5' RACE reads through MiXCR, one entry per CDR3 protein. The sample yields 600,000 to 700,000 distinct CDR3 sequences, 21% seen once. The same specimen was also included in a second study, on T cells expressing NK-cell markers.

This clonotype was obtained from a young woman in good health. The sequenced sample consisted of PBMCs. The chain combines TRBV20-1 with TRBJ2-5, with D unresolved. DNA of the CDR3: TGCAGTGCTAGAGATCATCTCACCGGGACCCAGTACTTC. This codes for CSARDHLTGTQYF.